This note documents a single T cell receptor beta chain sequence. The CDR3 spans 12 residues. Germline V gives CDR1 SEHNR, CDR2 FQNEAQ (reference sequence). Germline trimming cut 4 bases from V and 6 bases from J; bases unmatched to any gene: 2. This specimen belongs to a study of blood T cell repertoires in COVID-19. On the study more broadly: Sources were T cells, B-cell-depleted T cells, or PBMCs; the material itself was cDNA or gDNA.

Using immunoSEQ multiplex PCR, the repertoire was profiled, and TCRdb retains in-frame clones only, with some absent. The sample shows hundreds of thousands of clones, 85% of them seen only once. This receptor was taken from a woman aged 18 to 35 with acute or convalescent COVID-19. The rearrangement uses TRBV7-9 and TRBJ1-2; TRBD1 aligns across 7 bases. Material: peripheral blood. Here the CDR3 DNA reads TGTGCCAGCAGCTCAGACAGGGATGGCTACACCTTC. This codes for CASSSDRDGYTF. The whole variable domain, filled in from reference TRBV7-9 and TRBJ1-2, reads DTGVSQNPRHKITKRGQNVTFRCDPISEHNRLYWYRQTLGQGPEFLTYFQNEAQLEKSRLLSDRFSAERPKGSFSTLEIQRTEQGDSAMYLCASSSDRDGYTFGSGTRLTVV.